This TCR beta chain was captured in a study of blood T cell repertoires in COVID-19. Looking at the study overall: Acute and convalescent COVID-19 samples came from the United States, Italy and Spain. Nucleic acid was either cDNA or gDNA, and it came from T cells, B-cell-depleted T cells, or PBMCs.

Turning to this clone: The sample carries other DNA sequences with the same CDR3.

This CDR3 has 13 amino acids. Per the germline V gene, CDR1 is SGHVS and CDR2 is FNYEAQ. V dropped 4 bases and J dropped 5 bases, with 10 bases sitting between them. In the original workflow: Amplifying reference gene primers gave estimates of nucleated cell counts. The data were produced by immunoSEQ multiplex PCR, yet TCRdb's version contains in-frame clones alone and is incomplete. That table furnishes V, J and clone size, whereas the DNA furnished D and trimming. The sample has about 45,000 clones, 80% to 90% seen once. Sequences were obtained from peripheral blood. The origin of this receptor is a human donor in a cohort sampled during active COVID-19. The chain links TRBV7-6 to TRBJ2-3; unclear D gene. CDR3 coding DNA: TGTGCCAGCAGCTCGACGCGAGGAGATACGCAGTATTTT. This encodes CASSSTRGDTQYF.